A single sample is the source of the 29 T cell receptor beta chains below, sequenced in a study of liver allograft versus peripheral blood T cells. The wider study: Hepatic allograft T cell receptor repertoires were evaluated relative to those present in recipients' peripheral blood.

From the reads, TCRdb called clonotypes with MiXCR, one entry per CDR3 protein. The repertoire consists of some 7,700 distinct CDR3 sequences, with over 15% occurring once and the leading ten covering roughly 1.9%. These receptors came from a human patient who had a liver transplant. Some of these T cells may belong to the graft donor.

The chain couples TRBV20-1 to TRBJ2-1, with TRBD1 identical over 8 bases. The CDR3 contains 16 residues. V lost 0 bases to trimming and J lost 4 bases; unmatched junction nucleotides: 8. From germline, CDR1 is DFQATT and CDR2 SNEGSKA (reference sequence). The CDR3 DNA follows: TGCAGTGCTAGAGATCGTAGACAGGGGATGTACAATGAGCAGTTCTTC. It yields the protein CSARDRRQGMYNEQFF.

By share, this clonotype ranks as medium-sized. CDR3 DNA: TGCAGTGCTAGATTGGTGACAGGGGATCTCGGGTATGGCTACACCTTC. This encodes CSARLVTGDLGYGYTF. The gene calls are TRBV20-1 and TRBJ1-2; TRBD1 matches 8 bases. Trimming at V came to 2 bases and at J to 5 bases, leaving 13 bases not matched to a gene. The CDR3 is 16 amino acids. Germline lookup yields CDR1 DFQATT and CDR2 SNEGSKA (reference sequence).

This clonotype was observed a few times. The DNA of the CDR3 is TGTGCCAGCAGTGAAGTGTGGGGCCCTACTTCACCCCTCCACTTT. The encoded protein is CASSEVWGPTSPLHF. The genes are TRBV2 and TRBJ1-6; TRBD1 is a possible D gene (5 bases). The CDR3 is made up of 15 amino acids. Germline CDR1 SNHLY, CDR2 FYNNEI. V lost 1 base to trimming and J lost 9 bases, with 13 bases between them. Variable domain in full (rest from reference TRBV2 and TRBJ1-6): EPEVTQTPSHQVTQMGQEVILRCVPISNHLYFYWYRQILGQKVEFLVSFYNNEISEKSEIFDDQFSVERPDGSNFTLKIRSTKLEDSAMYFCASSEVWGPTSPLHFGNGTRLTVT.

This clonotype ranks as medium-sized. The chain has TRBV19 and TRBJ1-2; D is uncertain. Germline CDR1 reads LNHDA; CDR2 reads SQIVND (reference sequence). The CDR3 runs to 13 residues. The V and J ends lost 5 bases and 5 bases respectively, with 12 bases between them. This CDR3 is CASSFGRFYGYTF. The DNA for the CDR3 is TGTGCCAGTAGTTTTGGGCGGTTTTATGGCTACACCTTC. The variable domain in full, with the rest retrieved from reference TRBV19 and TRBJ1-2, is DGGITQSPKYLFRKEGQNVTLSCEQNLNHDAMYWYRQDPGQGLRLIYYSQIVNDFQKGDIAEGYSVSREKKESFPLTVTSAQKNPTAFYLCASSFGRFYGYTFGSGTRLTVV.

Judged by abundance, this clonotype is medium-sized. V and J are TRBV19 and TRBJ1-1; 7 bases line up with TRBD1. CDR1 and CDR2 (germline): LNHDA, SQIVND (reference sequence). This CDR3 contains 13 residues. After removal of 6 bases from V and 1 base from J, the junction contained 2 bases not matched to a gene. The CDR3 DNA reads TGTGCCAGTAGGGGGACAGCGAACACTGAAGCTTTCTTT. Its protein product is CASRGTANTEAFF. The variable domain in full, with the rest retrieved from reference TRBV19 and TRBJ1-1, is DGGITQSPKYLFRKEGQNVTLSCEQNLNHDAMYWYRQDPGQGLRLIYYSQIVNDFQKGDIAEGYSVSREKKESFPLTVTSAQKNPTAFYLCASRGTANTEAFFGQGTRLTVV.

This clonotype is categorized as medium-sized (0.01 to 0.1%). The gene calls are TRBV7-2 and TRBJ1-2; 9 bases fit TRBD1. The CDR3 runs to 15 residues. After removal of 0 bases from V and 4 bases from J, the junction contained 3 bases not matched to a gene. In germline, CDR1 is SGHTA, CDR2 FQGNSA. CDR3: CASSLATGGIYGYTF. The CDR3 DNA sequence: TGTGCCAGCAGCTTAGCCACAGGGGGCATCTATGGCTACACCTTC.

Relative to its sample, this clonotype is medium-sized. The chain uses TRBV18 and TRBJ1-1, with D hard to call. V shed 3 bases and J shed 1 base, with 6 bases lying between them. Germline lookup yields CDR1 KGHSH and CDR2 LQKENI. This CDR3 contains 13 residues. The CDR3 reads CASSPGENTEAFF. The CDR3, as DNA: TGTGCCAGCTCACCGGGAGAGAACACTGAAGCTTTCTTT. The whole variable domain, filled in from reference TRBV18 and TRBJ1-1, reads NAGVMQNPRHLVRRRGQEARLRCSPMKGHSHVYWYRQLPEEGLKFMVYLQKENIIDESGMPKERFSAEFPKEGPSILRIQQVVRGDSAAYFCASSPGENTEAFFGQGTRLTVV.

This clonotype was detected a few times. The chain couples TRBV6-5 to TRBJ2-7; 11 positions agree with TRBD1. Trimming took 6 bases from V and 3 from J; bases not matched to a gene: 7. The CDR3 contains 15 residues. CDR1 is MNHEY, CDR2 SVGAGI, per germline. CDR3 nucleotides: TGTGCCAGCAGGGCTTTCGGGACAGGGGGCTACGAGCAGTACTTC. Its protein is CASRAFGTGGYEQYF.

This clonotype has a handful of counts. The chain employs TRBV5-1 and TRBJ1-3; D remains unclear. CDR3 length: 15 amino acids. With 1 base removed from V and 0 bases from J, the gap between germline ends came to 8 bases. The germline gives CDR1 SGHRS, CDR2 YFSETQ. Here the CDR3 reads CASSLRPASGNTIYF. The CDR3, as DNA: TGCGCCAGCAGCTTGAGGCCGGCCTCTGGAAACACCATATATTTT.

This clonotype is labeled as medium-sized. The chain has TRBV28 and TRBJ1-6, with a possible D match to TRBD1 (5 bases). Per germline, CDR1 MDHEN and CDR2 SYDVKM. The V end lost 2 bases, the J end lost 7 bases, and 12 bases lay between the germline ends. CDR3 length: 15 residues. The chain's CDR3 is CASSLGGVRNSPLHF. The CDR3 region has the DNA TGTGCCAGCAGTTTAGGAGGGGTAAGGAATTCACCCCTCCACTTT.

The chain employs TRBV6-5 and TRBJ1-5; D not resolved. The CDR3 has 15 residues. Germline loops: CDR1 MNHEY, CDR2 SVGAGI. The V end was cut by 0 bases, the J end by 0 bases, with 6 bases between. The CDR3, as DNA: TGTGCCAGCAGTTACTCGCCAGATAGCAATCAGCCCCAGCATTTT. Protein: CASSYSPDSNQPQHF.

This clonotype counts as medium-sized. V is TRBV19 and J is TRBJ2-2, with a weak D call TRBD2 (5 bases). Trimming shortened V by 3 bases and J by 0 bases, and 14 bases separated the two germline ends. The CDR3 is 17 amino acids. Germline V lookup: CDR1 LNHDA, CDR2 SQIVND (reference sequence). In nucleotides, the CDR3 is TGTGCCAGTAGTATTTTGGCGGGCCGCGCGAACACCGGGGAGCTGTTTTTT. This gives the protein CASSILAGRANTGELFF.

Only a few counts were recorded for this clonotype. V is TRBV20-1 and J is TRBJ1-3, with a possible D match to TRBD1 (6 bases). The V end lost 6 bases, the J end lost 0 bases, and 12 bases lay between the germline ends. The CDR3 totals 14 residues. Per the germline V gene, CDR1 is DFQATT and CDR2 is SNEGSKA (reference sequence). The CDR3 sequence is CSAPDRNSGNTIYF. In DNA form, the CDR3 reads TGCAGTGCCCCCGACAGGAACTCTGGAAACACCATATATTTT.

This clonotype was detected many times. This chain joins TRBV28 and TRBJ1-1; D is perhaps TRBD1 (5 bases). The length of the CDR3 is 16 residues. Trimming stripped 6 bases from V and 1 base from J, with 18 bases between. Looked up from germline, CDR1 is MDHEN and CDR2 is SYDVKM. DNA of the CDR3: TGTGCCAGCAGCCTAGGCGGGGGGAGTGAGAACACTGAAGCTTTCTTT. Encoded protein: CASSLGGGSENTEAFF.

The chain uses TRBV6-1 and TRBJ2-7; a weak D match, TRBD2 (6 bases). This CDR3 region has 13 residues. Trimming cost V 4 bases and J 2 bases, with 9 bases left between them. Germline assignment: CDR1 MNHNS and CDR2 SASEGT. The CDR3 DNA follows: TGTGCCAGCAGTGCGCGGGACCCCTACGAGCAGTACTTC. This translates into CASSARDPYEQYF.

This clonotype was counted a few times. The CDR3, as DNA: TGCAGTGCTAGGCAGGGTTGGACTGAAGCTTTCTTT. Protein: CSARQGWTEAFF. The chain is built from TRBV20-1 and TRBJ1-1; possibly TRBD1 for D (5 bases). V dropped 3 bases and J dropped 5 bases, with 10 bases sitting between them. Looked up from germline, CDR1 is DFQATT and CDR2 is SNEGSKA (reference sequence). The CDR3 loop spans 12 amino acids.

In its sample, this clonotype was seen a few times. CDR3 DNA: TGTGCCAGCAGCAGGACTAGCGGGGGGGCCGAGCCCTACGAGCAGTACTTC. The encoded protein is CASSRTSGGAEPYEQYF. V gene TRBV5-5 combines with J gene TRBJ2-7; 15 nucleotides agree with TRBD2. Trimming removed 4 bases from V and 2 bases from J; junction bases left unmatched: 7. Germline CDR1 is SGHKS and CDR2 is YYEKEE (reference sequence). The CDR3 runs 17 residues.

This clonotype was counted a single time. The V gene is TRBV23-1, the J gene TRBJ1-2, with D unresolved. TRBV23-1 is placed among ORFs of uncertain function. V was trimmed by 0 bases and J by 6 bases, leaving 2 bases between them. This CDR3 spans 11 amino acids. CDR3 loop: CASSQSDGYTF. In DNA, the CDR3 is TGCGCCAGCAGTCAATCGGATGGCTACACCTTC.

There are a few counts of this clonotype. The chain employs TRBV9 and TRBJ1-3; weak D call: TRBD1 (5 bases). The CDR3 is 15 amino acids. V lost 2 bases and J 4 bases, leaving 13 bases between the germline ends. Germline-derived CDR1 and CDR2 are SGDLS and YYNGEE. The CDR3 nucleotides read TGTGCCAGCAGCGTCTCTGGGACCGAAGGAAACACCATATATTTT. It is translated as CASSVSGTEGNTIYF.

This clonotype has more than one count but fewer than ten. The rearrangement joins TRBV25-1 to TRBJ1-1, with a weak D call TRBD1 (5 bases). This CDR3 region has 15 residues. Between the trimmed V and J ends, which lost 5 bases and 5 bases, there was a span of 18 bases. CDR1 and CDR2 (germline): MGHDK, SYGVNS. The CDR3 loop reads CASSPPGAGRTEAFF. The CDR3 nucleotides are TGTGCCAGCAGTCCTCCAGGTGCGGGGCGAACTGAAGCTTTCTTT.

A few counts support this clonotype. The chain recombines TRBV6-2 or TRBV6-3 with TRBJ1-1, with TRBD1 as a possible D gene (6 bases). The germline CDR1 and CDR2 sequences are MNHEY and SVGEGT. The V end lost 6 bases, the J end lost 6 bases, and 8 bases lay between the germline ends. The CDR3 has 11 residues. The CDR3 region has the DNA TGTGCCAGCAGCCAGGGGTCTGAAGCTTTCTTT. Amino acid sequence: CASSQGSEAFF.

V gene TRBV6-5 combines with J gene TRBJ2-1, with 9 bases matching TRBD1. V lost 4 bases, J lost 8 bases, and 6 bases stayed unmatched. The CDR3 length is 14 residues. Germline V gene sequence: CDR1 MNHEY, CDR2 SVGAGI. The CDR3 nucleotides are TGTGCCAGCAGTTTGGGGACAGGGATCGATGAGCAGTTCTTC. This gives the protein CASSLGTGIDEQFF.

CDR3 sequence: CASNSGTARAEQYF. CDR3 sequence (DNA): TGTGCCAGCAATTCCGGGACAGCGAGGGCCGAGCAGTACTTC. The V gene is TRBV5-6, the J gene TRBJ2-7, with 7 bases identical to TRBD1. This CDR3 has 14 residues. J was trimmed by 6 bases and V by 6 bases; bases with no gene match: 12. Germline values: CDR1 SGHDT, CDR2 YYEEEE.

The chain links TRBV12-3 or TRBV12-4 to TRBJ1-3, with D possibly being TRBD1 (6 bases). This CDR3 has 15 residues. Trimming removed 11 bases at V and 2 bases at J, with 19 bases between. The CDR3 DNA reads TGTGCCTCCCTAAGCGGGGGCGATCCTGGAAACACCATATATTTT. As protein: CASLSGGDPGNTIYF.

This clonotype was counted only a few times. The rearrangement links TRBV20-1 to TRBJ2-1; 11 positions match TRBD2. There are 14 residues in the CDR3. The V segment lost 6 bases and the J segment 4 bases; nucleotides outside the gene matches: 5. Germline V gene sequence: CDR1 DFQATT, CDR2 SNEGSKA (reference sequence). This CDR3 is CSAGSGGGYNEQFF. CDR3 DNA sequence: TGCAGTGCGGGTAGCGGGGGGGGTTACAATGAGCAGTTCTTC.

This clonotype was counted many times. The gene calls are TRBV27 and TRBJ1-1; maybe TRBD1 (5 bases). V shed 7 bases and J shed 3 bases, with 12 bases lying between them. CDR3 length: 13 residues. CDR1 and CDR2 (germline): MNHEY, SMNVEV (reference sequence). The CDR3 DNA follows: TGTGCCAGCATGCGGAGACAGCACACTGAAGCTTTCTTT. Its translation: CASMRRQHTEAFF.

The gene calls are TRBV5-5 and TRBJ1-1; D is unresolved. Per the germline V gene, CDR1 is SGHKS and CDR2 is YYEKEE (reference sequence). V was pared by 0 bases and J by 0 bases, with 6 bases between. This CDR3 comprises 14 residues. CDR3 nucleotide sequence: TGTGCCAGCAGCTTGGTGGGCTTGAACACTGAAGCTTTCTTT. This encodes CASSLVGLNTEAFF.

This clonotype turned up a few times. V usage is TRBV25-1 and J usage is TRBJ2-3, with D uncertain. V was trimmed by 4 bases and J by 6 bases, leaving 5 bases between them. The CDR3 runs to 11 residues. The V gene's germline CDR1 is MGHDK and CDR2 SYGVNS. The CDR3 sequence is CASSARDTQYF. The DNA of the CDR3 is TGTGCCAGCAGTGCCCGGGATACGCAGTATTTT.

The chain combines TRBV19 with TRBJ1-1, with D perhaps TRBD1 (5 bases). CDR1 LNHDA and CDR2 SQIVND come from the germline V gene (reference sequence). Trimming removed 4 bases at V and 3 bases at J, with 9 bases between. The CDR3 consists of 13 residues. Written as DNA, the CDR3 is TGTGCCAGTAGTAGAGGCAGGGACACTGAAGCTTTCTTT. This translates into CASSRGRDTEAFF.